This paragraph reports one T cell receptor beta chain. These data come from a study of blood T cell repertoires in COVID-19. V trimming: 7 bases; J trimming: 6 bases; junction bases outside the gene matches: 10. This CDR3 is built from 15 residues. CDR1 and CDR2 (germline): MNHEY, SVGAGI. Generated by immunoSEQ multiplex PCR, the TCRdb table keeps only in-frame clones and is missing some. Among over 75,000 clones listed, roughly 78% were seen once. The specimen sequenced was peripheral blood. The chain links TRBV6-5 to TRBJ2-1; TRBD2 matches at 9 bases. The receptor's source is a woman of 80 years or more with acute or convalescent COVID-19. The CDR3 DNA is TGTGCCAGCACCCCTAGGCTAGCGGGAAGCAATGAGCAGTTCTTC. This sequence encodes CASTPRLAGSNEQFF.